A selection of T cell receptor beta chains follows, all from one sample in a study of shared clonotypes between healthy human individuals. TCRdb's copy holds only in-frame clones and misses some; the assay was immunoSEQ multiplex PCR. This sample has about 680,000 clones; roughly 70% occur once, and the top ten carry 1.5% to 2%. Sequenced: memory CD4+ T cells sorted from blood. Receptor source: a woman in her 30s in good health. Both conserved end residues are part of each CDR3. Fields, in order: V gene, clone size, D gene, J gene, CDR3 protein, CDR3 DNA. A D gene is named only where the DNA matches it firmly. Clone size is stated in some rows and not others, as once, few, many or a class when expanded.

TRBV7-3	NA	NA	TRBJ2-5	CASSPRGGSRQETQYF	TGTGCCAGCAGCCCTCGGGGTGGTAGTCGGCAAGAGACCCAGTACTTC
TRBV27	NA	TRBD2	TRBJ2-5	CASSFLGGSGQETQYF	TGTGCCAGCAGTTTTTTGGGCGGGAGTGGACAAGAGACCCAGTACTTC
TRBV7-3	NA	NA	TRBJ2-3	CASSNAGPTDTQYF	TGTGCCAGCAGCAACGCTGGGCCCACAGATACGCAGTATTTT
TRBV21-1	NA	NA	TRBJ1-5	CASREIPNQPQHF	TGTGCCAGCAGAGAGATACCTAATCAGCCCCAGCATTTT
TRBV30	NA	TRBD1	TRBJ1-3	CAWTRGLGNTIYF	TGTGCCTGGACCAGGGGGCTAGGAAACACCATATATTTT
TRBV19	NA	TRBD1	TRBJ1-4	CASSNPGTGVNEKLFF	TGTGCCAGTAGTAACCCCGGGACAGGGGTGAATGAAAAACTGTTTTTT
TRBV18	NA	NA	TRBJ1-5	CASSPGVGNSNQPQHF	TGTGCCAGCTCACCGGGAGTGGGGAATAGCAATCAGCCCCAGCATTTT
TRBV9	NA	NA	TRBJ1-3	CASNPNLGNTIYF	TGTGCCAGCAACCCTAATCTCGGAAACACCATATATTTT
TRBV2	NA	TRBD2	TRBJ2-7	CASSGLAVSSYEQYF	TGTGCCAGCAGTGGACTAGCGGTTAGCTCCTACGAGCAGTACTTC
TRBV5-1	NA	NA	TRBJ1-1	CASRVGGPMNTEAFF	TGCGCCAGCCGGGTCGGGGGGCCAATGAACACTGAAGCTTTCTTT
TRBV28	NA	NA	TRBJ2-5	CASILGGQPQETQYF	TGTGCCAGCATTCTCGGTGGGCAACCCCAAGAGACCCAGTACTTC
TRBV30	NA	NA	TRBJ2-5	CAWSVRARQETQYF	TGTGCCTGGAGTGTGAGGGCTCGACAAGAGACCCAGTACTTC
TRBV4-1	few	NA	TRBJ1-2	CASSQDQGGANYGYTF	TGCGCCAGCAGCCAAGATCAAGGCGGAGCTAACTATGGCTACACCTTC